Included here is one TCR beta chain sequence, with context. Trimming at V came to 3 bases and at J to 5 bases, leaving 13 bases not matched to a gene. The CDR3 covers 17 residues. Germline values: CDR1 LNHNV, CDR2 YYDKDF (reference sequence). These data come from a study of CD8+CD57+ T cells in acquired aplastic anemia. It was genomic DNA that served as the template for profiling TCR beta VDJ and CDR3. One entry per CDR3 protein results from TCRdb running MiXCR on the reads. The sample yields some 200,000 distinct CDR3 sequences, 65% seen once. By flow cytometry, patients selected for sequencing had shown an expansion of CD8+CD57+ cells.

This TCR came from a human donor with aplastic anemia. The chain carries TRBV15 and TRBJ2-5; 9 nucleotides match TRBD1. Sequenced input: sorted CD4+, CD8+, or CD8+CD57+ T cells (not recorded which) from PBMCs. The CDR3 protein is CATSSSRSGQGVETQYF. In nucleotides, the CDR3 is TGTGCCACCAGCAGCTCCAGGTCGGGACAGGGTGTGGAGACCCAGTACTTC.